This T cell receptor (beta chain) came from a study of T-cell memory formation after mild COVID-19. There are a few counts of this clonotype. The CDR3 spans 14 residues. V was shortened by 2 bases and J by 4 bases, with 11 bases between the two germline ends. Germline CDR1 and CDR2: MNHEY and SVGEGT. Barcoded TCR alpha and TCR beta cDNA libraries with UMIs came from 5'RACE using constant-segment primers. Each CDR3 protein is one row after TCRdb ran MiXCR on the 5' RACE reads. The sample lists a few hundred thousand distinct CDR3 sequences; around 27% were seen once. The chain has TRBV6-2 or TRBV6-3 and TRBJ2-5, with D possibly being TRBD1 (5 bases). This receptor was identified in an adult woman who had mild COVID-19 (a few samples of this study predate the infection). Cell type and time point are not known. Sequencing was carried out using PBMCs or a T cell subset sorted from them (not recorded which). CDR3 sequence: CASSYAPGLETQYF. The DNA of the CDR3 is TGTGCCAGCAGTTACGCACCAGGGCTAGAGACCCAGTACTTC.